This TCR beta chain appears in the sequencing data of a study of T cell responses to AZD1222 COVID-19 vaccine. General study results and limits: Most donors were white British and more were female, and clonal diversity was possibly underestimated. Sampled repertoires all dated from after the peak T cell response. At baseline, just a handful of AZD1222 recipients tested seropositive.

On this clone itself: Antigen specificity is unknown.

Assay used: immunoSEQ multiplex PCR; TCRdb lists only in-frame clones, some missing. The sample records tens of thousands of clones, 86% being singletons. CDR1 SGHRS and CDR2 YFSETQ come from the germline V gene. V lost 0 bases and J lost 0, with 7 bases in between. The CDR3 contains 14 residues. The J gene is TRBJ2-7, the V gene TRBV5-1, with D unresolved. The sample consisted of peripheral blood, taken on day 0 of AZD1222 vaccination. This TCR derives from an adult in good health. CDR3 sequence: CASSLAWGSYEQYF. DNA for the CDR3: TGCGCCAGCAGCTTGGCCTGGGGCTCCTACGAGCAGTACTTC. The full variable domain, rest sourced from reference TRBV5-1 and TRBJ2-7, is KAGVTQTPRYLIKTRGQQVTLSCSPISGHRSVSWYQQTPGQGLQFLFEYFSETQRNKGNFPGRFSGRQFSNSRSEMNVSTLELGDSALYLCASSLAWGSYEQYFGPGTRLTVT.